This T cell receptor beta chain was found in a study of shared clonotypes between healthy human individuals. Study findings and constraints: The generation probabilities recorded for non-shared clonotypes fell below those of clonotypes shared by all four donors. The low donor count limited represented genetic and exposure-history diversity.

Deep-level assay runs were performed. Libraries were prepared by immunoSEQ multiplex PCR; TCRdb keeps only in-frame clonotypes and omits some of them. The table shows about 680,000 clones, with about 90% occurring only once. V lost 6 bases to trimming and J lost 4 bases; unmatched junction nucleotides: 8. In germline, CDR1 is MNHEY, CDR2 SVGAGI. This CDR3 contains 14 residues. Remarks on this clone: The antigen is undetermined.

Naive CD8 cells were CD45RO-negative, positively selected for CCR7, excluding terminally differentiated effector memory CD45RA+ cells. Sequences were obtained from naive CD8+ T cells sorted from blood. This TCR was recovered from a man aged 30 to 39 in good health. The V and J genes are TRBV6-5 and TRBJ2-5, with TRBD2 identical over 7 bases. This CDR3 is CASRLAVGPETQYF. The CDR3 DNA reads TGTGCCAGCAGGCTAGCGGTAGGCCCAGAGACCCAGTACTTC.